The rows below give T cell receptor beta chains drawn from one sample of a study of cytomegalovirus exposure and HLA in healthy donors. Method: immunoSEQ multiplex PCR; TCRdb's copy keeps in-frame clones and lacks some. The sample holds 110,000 to 150,000 clones. Sequencing was performed on PBMCs. These TCRs come from a man in his forties in good health and CMV-seronegative. Each CDR3 is given with its conserved first and last residue. Fields, in order: V gene, J gene, D gene, CDR3 protein, CDR3 DNA. The D gene is left open where the match is weak.

TRBV7-6	TRBJ1-6	NA	CASSPPVPGPDNSPLHF	TGTGCCAGCAGCCCTCCTGTCCCCGGTCCCGATAATTCACCCCTCCACTTT
TRBV5-6	TRBJ1-2	NA	CASSLDPGIFYGYTF	TGTGCCAGCAGCTTGGATCCGGGAATCTTCTATGGCTACACCTTC
TRBV16	TRBJ2-7	TRBD2	CASSQGPSGPYEQYF	TGTGCCAGCAGCCAGGGACCTAGCGGACCCTACGAGCAGTACTTC
TRBV9	TRBJ2-6	TRBD1	CASSGGQFAGANVLTF	TGTGCCAGCAGCGGGGGACAGTTTGCTGGGGCCAACGTCCTGACTTTC
TRBV6-1	TRBJ1-5	NA	CASTILLGNQPQHF	TGTGCCAGCACAATTCTCCTAGGCAATCAGCCCCAGCATTTT
TRBV2	TRBJ2-2	TRBD2	CASTQAGTINTGELFF	TGTGCCAGCACTCAAGCCGGGACTATAAACACCGGGGAGCTGTTTTTT
TRBV7-3	TRBJ2-3	TRBD2	CASSLTSGGRDTQYF	TGTGCCAGCAGCTTAACTAGCGGGGGTAGAGATACGCAGTATTTT
TRBV29-1	TRBJ1-1	NA	CSVGRDRNTEAFF	TGCAGCGTTGGGAGAGACAGAAACACTGAAGCTTTCTTT
TRBV2	TRBJ2-2	TRBD1	CASVGTGYTGELFF	TGTGCCAGCGTCGGGACAGGGTACACCGGGGAGCTGTTTTTT
TRBV7-2	TRBJ1-6	NA	CASSVYQESPLHF	TGTGCCAGCAGCGTCTACCAAGAATCACCCCTCCACTTT
TRBV4-1	TRBJ2-7	TRBD2	CASSQTVAGGSYEQYF	TGCGCCAGCAGCCAAACTGTAGCGGGGGGTTCGTACGAGCAGTACTTC
TRBV6-1	TRBJ1-6	TRBD1	CASSEVGTGLDSPLHF	TGTGCCAGCAGTGAAGTCGGGACAGGGTTAGACTCACCCCTCCACTTT
TRBV2	TRBJ2-7	TRBD1	CASREPGGTYEQYF	TGTGCCAGCAGGGAGCCAGGGGGAACCTACGAGCAGTACTTC
TRBV6-5	TRBJ2-5	NA	CASRRAGETQYF	TGTGCCAGCCGGCGGGCGGGAGAGACCCAGTACTTC
TRBV27	TRBJ2-4	NA	CASSFLAQKNIQYF	TGTGCCAGCAGTTTCCTAGCTCAGAAAAACATTCAGTACTTC
TRBV4-3	TRBJ2-3	TRBD2	CASSQDASGGGSDTQYF	TGCGCCAGCAGCCAAGACGCTAGCGGGGGGGGCTCAGATACGCAGTATTTT
TRBV29-1	TRBJ2-5	TRBD1	CSVAPAAGGTQYF	TGCAGCGTTGCCCCGGCGGCAGGGGGGACCCAGTACTTC
TRBV7-3	TRBJ2-1	NA	CASSLIPGQTEQFF	TGTGCCAGCAGCTTAATTCCAGGGCAGACTGAGCAGTTCTTC
TRBV5-5	TRBJ1-5	NA	CASSLRVVGQPQHF	TGTGCCAGCAGCTTGCGGGTGGTCGGACAGCCCCAGCATTTT
TRBV25-1	TRBJ2-1	NA	CASATGFSYNEQFF	TGTGCCAGCGCTACAGGTTTCTCCTACAATGAGCAGTTCTTC
TRBV7-2	TRBJ1-4	NA	CASSSDRTVTNEKLFF	TGTGCCAGCAGCTCGGACCGGACAGTTACTAATGAAAAACTGTTTTTT
TRBV5-4	TRBJ2-3	NA	CASSSSTDTQYF	TGTGCCAGCAGCTCCTCCACAGATACGCAGTATTTT
TRBV29-1	TRBJ1-1	TRBD1	CSGGQGDTEAFF	TGCAGCGGAGGACAGGGTGACACTGAAGCTTTCTTT
TRBV27	TRBJ2-3	NA	CAIKGGQGPDTQYF	TGTGCCATCAAAGGAGGCCAGGGGCCAGATACGCAGTATTTT
TRBV5-1	TRBJ2-7	TRBD1	CASRFGTDDEQYF	TGCGCCAGCAGATTCGGGACAGACGACGAGCAGTACTTC
TRBV2	TRBJ2-3	TRBD2	CASSGRGDTDTQYF	TGTGCCAGCAGTGGACGGGGGGATACAGATACGCAGTATTTT
TRBV14	TRBJ2-7	TRBD1	CASSHRDRRYEQYF	TGTGCCAGCAGCCATCGGGACAGACGTTACGAGCAGTACTTC
TRBV5-5	TRBJ2-7	NA	CASSLVRAGSYEQYF	TGTGCCAGCAGCTTGGTCAGGGCAGGCTCCTACGAGCAGTACTTC
TRBV7-6	TRBJ1-2	NA	CASSRGGDGYTF	TGTGCCAGCAGCCGCGGGGGGGATGGCTACACCTTC
TRBV10-3	TRBJ2-3	NA	CAISESWGGATDTQYF	TGTGCCATCAGTGAGTCGTGGGGGGGGGCCACAGATACGCAGTATTTT
TRBV7-3	TRBJ1-4	TRBD1	CASSREQGEKLFF	TGTGCCAGCAGTCGGGAACAGGGGGAAAAACTGTTTTTT
TRBV5-8	TRBJ2-7	NA	CASSFWGRETYEQYF	TGTGCCAGCAGCTTTTGGGGGCGCGAAACCTACGAGCAGTACTTC
TRBV5-1	TRBJ2-7	TRBD2	CASSSGLAGGPASEQYF	TGCGCCAGCAGCTCGGGACTAGCGGGGGGGCCAGCGTCCGAGCAGTACTTC
TRBV6-6	TRBJ2-7	NA	CASRQSSYEQYF	TGTGCCAGCCGACAGAGCTCCTACGAGCAGTACTTC
TRBV4-1	TRBJ1-2	NA	CASSQIILGRVGYTF	TGCGCCAGCAGCCAAATAATCCTAGGCCGGGTGGGCTACACCTTC
TRBV6-5	TRBJ1-1	NA	CASSQDRPNTEAFF	TGTGCCAGCAGTCAGGACAGACCGAACACTGAAGCTTTCTTT
TRBV6-5	TRBJ2-7	TRBD2	CASSYAGESYEQYF	TGTGCCAGCAGTTACGCGGGGGAGAGCTACGAGCAGTACTTC
TRBV5-1	TRBJ2-2	NA	CASSFGSGELFF	TGCGCCAGCAGCTTCGGGTCCGGGGAGCTGTTTTTT
TRBV5-5	TRBJ1-4	TRBD1	CASSADRNEKLFF	TGTGCCAGCAGCGCGGACAGGAATGAAAAACTGTTTTTT
TRBV7-3	TRBJ2-7	NA	CASSLTAGLYEQYF	TGTGCCAGCAGCTTAACGGCGGGACTCTACGAGCAGTACTTC
TRBV9	TRBJ2-1	TRBD2	CASSSNPGLPNNEQFF	TGTGCCAGCAGCTCAAATCCGGGACTACCAAACAATGAGCAGTTCTTC
TRBV4-2	TRBJ2-3	TRBD1	CASSQDEGASDTQYF	TGTGCCAGCAGCCAAGACGAGGGGGCCTCAGATACGCAGTATTTT
TRBV28	TRBJ1-4	NA	CASSLLGSLLEKLFF	TGTGCCAGCAGTTTATTGGGCAGCCTTCTTGAAAAACTGTTTTTT